Below are 15 T cell receptor beta chains sequenced from a single sample in a study of CD8+ T cells in alopecia areata. As for treatment: oral pan-JAK inhibitor, 5-10 mg twice daily. RNA extraction was followed by reverse transcription into cDNA, which acted as the sequencing template. TCRdb's copy holds only in-frame clones and misses some; the assay was immunoSEQ multiplex PCR. There are approximately 280,000 clones in the sample; more than 45% occur only once, and about 1.7% lies in the top ten. Sequencing was performed on CD4+ T cells sorted from blood, taken at week 24, from a patient treated with tofacitinib. The origin of the receptors is a human donor with alopecia areata.

Remarks on this clone: Other DNA sequences in this specimen translate into the identical CDR3. The chain is built from TRBV5-4 and TRBJ2-5, with D maybe TRBD1 (5 bases). Trimming took 0 bases from V and 2 from J, leaving 5 bases between them. CDR1 and CDR2 from the germline V gene are SGHNT and YYREEE (reference sequence). The CDR3 length is 13 residues. The CDR3 bases are TGTGCCAGCAGCTTGGGACAGCAAGAGACCCAGTACTTC. This sequence encodes CASSLGQQETQYF.

This clone came up once. The genes are TRBV25-1 and TRBJ2-7; 7 positions match TRBD2. V shed 2 bases and J 4 bases; nucleotides not matched to a gene: 2. This CDR3 comprises 13 residues. Germline V gene lookup returns CDR1 MGHDK and CDR2 SYGVNS. The CDR3 sequence: CASSEGGGYEQYF. The CDR3 bases are TGTGCCAGCAGTGAAGGGGGGGGGTACGAGCAGTACTTC.

The chain has TRBV7-2 and TRBJ2-3, with D perhaps matching TRBD1 or TRBD2 (5 bases each). Germline V lookup: CDR1 SGHTA, CDR2 FQGNSA. The CDR3 spans 14 residues. Trimming pared 4 bases from V and 2 bases from J, leaving 10 bases between. CDR3 sequence (DNA): TGTGCCAGCAGCTCCCGGGGCACCACAGATACGCAGTATTTT. Translation gives CASSSRGTTDTQYF.

This clone showed up just a few times. The chain couples TRBV18 to TRBJ1-4; D call uncertain. V was pared by 3 bases and J by 7 bases, with 15 bases between. The germline V gene has CDR1 KGHSH and CDR2 LQKENI. The CDR3 totals 15 residues. CDR3 nucleotide sequence: TGTGCCAGCTCACCTTATTCATCCCAGGCTGAAAAACTGTTTTTT. It codes for CASSPYSSQAEKLFF.

J is TRBJ2-2 and V is TRBV28; no reliable D call. Germline V gives CDR1 MDHEN, CDR2 SYDVKM. This CDR3 region has 13 residues. V was cut by 4 bases and J by 3 bases, with 6 bases left in between. The DNA of the CDR3 is TGTGCCAGCAGTTCCGGATACACCGGGGAGCTGTTTTTT. This gives the protein CASSSGYTGELFF.

The V gene is TRBV14, the J gene TRBJ1-6; maybe TRBD1 (6 bases). Trimming left V 4 bases short and J 9 bases short, with 19 bases between. CDR1 and CDR2 (germline): SGHDN, FVKESK. CDR3 length: 16 residues. In DNA, the CDR3 is TGTGCCAGCAGCCTCCGGACAGCCCAGGGGATTTCACCCCTCCACTTT. Translation: CASSLRTAQGISPLHF. The complete variable domain, with remaining parts taken from reference TRBV14 and TRBJ1-6, reads EAGVTQFPSHSVIEKGQTVTLRCDPISGHDNLYWYRRVMGKEIKFLLHFVKESKQDESGMPNNRFLAERTGGTYSTLKVQPAELEDSGVYFCASSLRTAQGISPLHFGNGTRLTVT.

The V and J genes are TRBV7-6 and TRBJ1-2; weak D call: TRBD1 (6 bases). The CDR3 extends over 15 amino acids. Between the trimmed V and J ends, which lost 3 bases and 3 bases, there was a span of 14 bases. CDR1 and CDR2 (germline): SGHVS, FNYEAQ. The CDR3 nucleotides read TGTGCCAGCAGCTTCGGGGGCCCCCGGCACTATGGCTACACCTTC. Amino acid sequence: CASSFGGPRHYGYTF.

This clone was found a few times. CDR3 nucleotide sequence: TGTGCCAGCAGGCTCGGTCGTCAAGAGACCCAGTACTTC. Amino acid sequence: CASRLGRQETQYF. The V and J genes are TRBV2 and TRBJ2-5; D ambiguous. Trimming took off 6 bases at V and 2 bases at J, with 10 bases between the two ends. CDR3 length equals 13 residues. Germline CDR1 reads SNHLY; CDR2 reads FYNNEI.

The count of this clone is one. Other DNA sequences in this sample translate to the same CDR3. DNA for the CDR3: TGTGCCAGCAGCTTGTTGGAGACCCAGTACTTC. It encodes CASSLLETQYF. The V call is TRBV7-2, the J call TRBJ2-5; D unresolved. Between the trimmed V and J ends, which lost 3 bases and 5 bases, there was a span of 4 bases. Germline-derived CDR1 and CDR2 are SGHTA and FQGNSA. The CDR3 has 11 amino acids.

This clone turned up a few times. The CDR3 sequence is CASRITGGAGEQYF. The DNA of the CDR3 is TGTGCCAGCAGAATAACAGGGGGCGCAGGGGAGCAGTACTTC. The chain couples TRBV28 to TRBJ2-7, with 9 bases that match TRBD1. The germline V gene encodes CDR1 MDHEN and CDR2 SYDVKM. The CDR3 loop spans 14 amino acids. The junction had 10 bases not matched to a gene; V was cut back by 6 bases and J by 7 bases.

This clone has a handful of counts. As DNA, the CDR3 is TGCAGCGTTGTTCGGGAACAGGGGATGGAGGCTTTCTTT. Residues: CSVVREQGMEAFF. This chain uses TRBV29-1 with TRBJ1-1, with 7 positions matching TRBD1. The length of the CDR3 is 13 residues. V shed 4 bases and J 11 bases; nucleotides not matched to a gene: 13. Germline assignment: CDR1 SQVTM and CDR2 ANQGSEA. Using reference TRBV29-1 and TRBJ1-1 for the parts outside the CDR3, the full variable domain is SAVISQKPSRDICQRGTSLTIQCQVDSQVTMMFWYRQQPGQSLTLIATANQGSEATYESGFVIDKFPISRPNLTFSTLTVSNMSPEDSSIYLCSVVREQGMEAFFGQGTRLTVV.

The rearrangement joins TRBV4-1 to TRBJ2-4, with 14 bases aligning to TRBD2. This CDR3 is built from 20 residues. Germline CDR1 MGHRA, CDR2 YSYEKL. Trimming at V came to 4 bases and at J to 0 bases, leaving 11 bases not matched to a gene. Here the CDR3 DNA reads TGCGCCAGCAGCCCCAGGACTAGCGGGAGGTCGAACCTAGCCAAAAACATTCAGTACTTC. This encodes CASSPRTSGRSNLAKNIQYF.

There are a few counts of this clone. The V and J genes are TRBV29-1 and TRBJ2-7, with D maybe TRBD1 (5 bases). Trimming removed 5 bases at V and 1 base at J, with 6 bases between. This CDR3 is 11 amino acids long. In germline, CDR1 is SQVTM, CDR2 ANQGSEA. CDR3 in amino acids: CSVYRSYEQYF. In DNA form, the CDR3 reads TGCAGCGTTTACAGGTCCTACGAGCAGTACTTC.

The chain uses TRBV27 and TRBJ2-5; D uncertain. Trimming shortened V by 5 bases and J by 0 bases, and 25 bases separated the two germline ends. The V gene's germline CDR1 is MNHEY and CDR2 SMNVEV (reference sequence). CDR3 length: 19 amino acids. The CDR3 region is CASSLNPISIREDQETQYF. The CDR3 bases are TGTGCCAGCAGTCTAAACCCAATCTCTATTAGGGAAGACCAAGAGACCCAGTACTTC.

This clone occurred a few times. This rearrangement joins TRBV5-6 to TRBJ1-4; D call uncertain. Trimming cost V 0 bases and J 8 bases, with 11 bases left between them. CDR3 size: 14 residues. CDR1 is SGHDT, CDR2 YYEEEE, per germline. The CDR3 bases are TGTGCCAGCAGCTTGGGAACTACCCAAGAAAAACTGTTTTTT. This translates into CASSLGTTQEKLFF.